This T cell receptor beta chain was observed in a study of shared clonotypes between healthy human individuals (dated by TCRdb to the early 2020s). Concerning the study at large: A couple of women and a few men aged 18 to 49 years were included in the cohort. For each donor, CD4 naive and CD4 memory were each run on three plates, CD8 naive on two plates, and CD8 memory on one plate. To estimate repertoire size and how much clonotype sharing occurs between individuals, the study deeply sequenced the blood TCR repertoires of about 5 healthy adults. Different laboratories and diverse techniques were used to prepare libraries and sequence TCR repertoires, to increase sequencing depth and limit assay-specific biases. Leukapheresis yielded between about 0.9 and 9.5 billion PBMCs per donor.

The donors were healthy, HIV-negative adults who had no recently reported acute infections or vaccinations. All donors were Caucasian adults living in Nashville, Tennessee, USA. Magnetic negative selection was used to enrich CD4+ T cells, after which naive cells were positively selected on CD45RA and the negative fraction became the memory subset. After blood collection by leukapheresis, PBMCs were isolated using Ficoll-Histopaque density gradient centrifugation and then cryopreserved in the vapor phase of liquid nitrogen. Analytical flow cytometry was used to check the purity and quantity of each magnetically sorted T cell population. Genomic DNA was isolated from every sorted fraction and measured by UV absorbance on a Nanodrop 2000c. The investigation overall reported the following: The small number of donors limited the genetic and exposure-history diversity represented. Estimated clonotype richness was generally larger for naive than for memory subsets. Across several donors, approximately 5% of naive CD4, 3.5% of naive CD8, 2.3% of memory CD4, and about 0.44% of memory CD8 clonotypes were shared. Pairwise subsampling led to the expectation that sequencing depth would affect the degree of clonotype sharing among donors. Compared with non-shared clonotypes, clonotypes shared by all four sorted-subset donors had higher generation probabilities. Incomplete sequencing was indicated by rarefaction of sorted-subset datasets, despite the large sequencing depth. Sampling was restricted to blood, and TCR repertoires in tissue are likely to differ from TCR repertoires in blood.

TCR CDR3 regions were amplified from genomic DNA by multiplex PCR using the deep immunoSEQ assay. Extracted genomic DNA from each cell subset was distributed evenly across all wells of several immunoSEQ 96-well plates, and each plate was treated as a replicate. For sorted subsets, each replicate PCR was loaded with roughly 190 ng genomic DNA, equivalent to 30,000 or so T cell genomes. Purified libraries were measured with a Qubit 3.0 fluorometer, size-checked on a Bioanalyzer 2100, and measured again with the KAPA Library Quantification kit. A separate single-read 150-cycle Illumina NextSeq 550 flow cell was used to sequence each immunoSEQ 96-well plate. The source study handled its data this way. Because only junctional sequences without quality scores were contained in the immunoSEQ output, filtering matching that applied to full-length reads could not be performed. Sequences were annotated with PyIR, a Python wrapper for IgBLAST v1.9, and V/J genes and CDR3 were assigned using IMGT germline references. Reads were filtered out if the reads had weak V/J assignments (E-value above 1e-6), no CDR3, stop codons, out-of-frame junctions, or ambiguous translated residues. V3J clonotypes were defined by identical inferred V gene, J gene, and CDR3 amino acid sequence. To compute the percentage overlap between repertoires, the number of shared unique clonotypes was divided by the size of the smaller repertoire. Three approaches were used to assess repertoire richness: RTK rarefaction, the Chao1 estimator, and Recon v2.1 estimates of unobserved clonotypes. Generation probabilities for all TCRbeta clonotypes obtained by the gDNA method from a handful of donors were computed using OLGA. TCRdb provides this immuneACCESS table in a form limited to in-frame rearrangements. Some clones are lacking; in checked studies, under half of them reflect an unresolved V gene, and why the rest are absent is not known. The V and J calls and clone size are taken from that table; D and trimming were inferred from the DNA. Counted in this sample were some 2,500,000 clones; about 90% of them appeared once. The ten largest make up approximately 0.4% of the sample.

Only one count was recorded for this clone. Its antigen has not been determined. It has no much larger one-base neighbor in the sample; base qualities were not kept. Looking up the germline V gene (reference sequence) yields CDR1 LNHDA and CDR2 SQIVND. Spanning cysteine to phenylalanine, the CDR3 consists of 15 amino acids. The entry retains the CDR3 DNA only, 45 bases that are in frame from base 1. The germline V and J ends show losses of 7 bases and 7 bases respectively, and no gene match explains 15 bases of the junction. This sequence was found in a man between 18 and 29 years old in good health. Some clones in this sample may be carry-over from other donors' samples. The chain is assembled from TRBV19 and TRBJ2-7; TRBD2 agrees with 8 junctional bases. The sample taken for sequencing was naive CD4+ T cells from PBMCs. The sample's cell subset or site label, in plain terms: CD45RA+ positively selected. CDR3 loop: CASTDHRAGVKEQYF. The DNA is as follows: TGTGCCAGTACCGATCACCGAGCGGGAGTTAAAGAGCAGTACTTC.